Shown below are 18 T cell receptor beta chains from a single sample sequenced in a study of cytotoxic CD8 clonotypes in ibrutinib-treated CLL. The protocol was immunoSEQ multiplex PCR, while the TCRdb copy is restricted to in-frame clones and leaves out a portion. The data hold about 24,000 clones, with about 67% observed a single time. The sequencing here drew on PBMCs, taken after 12 months of ibrutinib treatment. The receptor set was obtained from a human donor with chronic lymphocytic leukemia.

The genes are TRBV11-3 and TRBJ1-1; D not resolved. The CDR3 spans 13 residues. V lost 3 bases and J lost 1, with 6 bases in between. Per germline, CDR1 SGHNT and CDR2 YENEEA. CDR3 amino acids: CASSFSPNTEAFF. The CDR3, as DNA: TGTGCCAGCAGCTTTTCCCCGAACACTGAAGCTTTCTTT. The variable domain in full, completed from reference TRBV11-3 and TRBJ1-1, reads EAGVVQSPRYKIIEKKQPVAFWCNPISGHNTLYWYLQNLGQGPELLIRYENEEAVDDSQLPKDRFSAERLKGVDSTLKIQPAELGDSAVYLCASSFSPNTEAFFGQGTRLTVV.

The J gene is TRBJ2-7, the V gene TRBV11-2, with TRBD1 identical over 11 bases. Trimming cost V 5 bases and J 7 bases; bases outside gene matches: 13. This CDR3 region has 16 residues. CDR1 is SGHAT, CDR2 FQNNGV, per germline. CDR3 DNA: TGTGCCAGCAGCGTCGCCGGGACAGGGGGTATGTGGGAGCAGTACTTC. Its translation is CASSVAGTGGMWEQYF.

The chain uses TRBV7-2 and TRBJ2-5; TRBD1 matches 7 bases. With V trimmed by 4 bases and J by 1 base, 3 bases remained unmatched. CDR1 is SGHTA, CDR2 FQGNSA, per germline. The CDR3 has 14 residues. In nucleotides, the CDR3 is TGTGCCAGCAGCTCCCGGACAGGCCAAGAGACCCAGTACTTC. The encoded protein is CASSSRTGQETQYF.

The chain employs TRBV19 and TRBJ2-7; no firm D call. Germline CDR1 LNHDA, CDR2 SQIVND (reference sequence). The V end was cut by 5 bases, the J end by 0 bases, with 17 bases between. This CDR3 is built from 16 residues. The CDR3 sequence: CASSVNWKTSSYEQYF. In DNA form, the CDR3 reads TGTGCCAGTAGTGTGAACTGGAAGACAAGCTCCTACGAGCAGTACTTC.

The table lists this clone with a few counts. The chain has TRBV4-3 and TRBJ2-3; unclear D gene. Trimming took 1 base from V and 1 from J, leaving 9 bases between them. This CDR3 has 15 amino acids. Germline loops: CDR1 LGHNA, CDR2 YSLEER. CDR3 bases: TGCGCCAGCAGCCAAGGATTCGGCGGCACAGATACGCAGTATTTT. This gives the protein CASSQGFGGTDTQYF.

V usage is TRBV5-1 and J usage is TRBJ1-6, with D unclear. V was cut by 0 bases and J by 0 bases, with 16 bases left in between. Germline lookup yields CDR1 SGHRS and CDR2 YFSETQ. The CDR3 totals 19 residues. This chain's CDR3 is CASSLEGVGVSSYNSPLHF. The CDR3, as DNA: TGCGCCAGCAGCTTGGAAGGAGTTGGGGTCAGCTCCTATAATTCACCCCTCCACTTT.

This chain connects TRBV4-1 to TRBJ2-5; 8 nucleotides align to TRBD1. V was pared by 4 bases and J by 3 bases, with 10 bases of the junction left unmatched. Looked up from germline, CDR1 is MGHRA and CDR2 is YSYEKL. This CDR3 comprises 16 residues. CDR3 sequence (DNA): TGCGCCAGCAGCCGCGCACAGGGGGTGATAGAAGAGACCCAGTACTTC. It specifies CASSRAQGVIEETQYF.

The chain carries TRBV16 and TRBJ2-7; tentative D call: TRBD2 (6 bases). V shed 4 bases and J shed 4 bases, with 14 bases lying between them. The CDR3 consists of 14 residues. From germline, CDR1 is KGHSY and CDR2 FQNENV. DNA for the CDR3: TGTGCCAGCAGCCGCTTCGGGCGGGGTTACGAGCAGTACTTC. Its protein is CASSRFGRGYEQYF. Supplemented by reference TRBV16 and TRBJ2-7, the full variable domain reads GEEVAQTPKHLVRGEGQKAKLYCAPIKGHSYVFWYQQVLKNEFKFLISFQNENVFDETGMPKERFSAKCLPNSPCSLEIQATKLEDSAVYFCASSRFGRGYEQYFGPGTRLTVT.

This clone was seen a few times. This chain joins TRBV5-6 and TRBJ1-1, with D unclear. Germline values: CDR1 SGHDT, CDR2 YYEEEE. With 2 bases removed from V and 11 bases from J, the gap between germline ends came to 13 bases. There are 12 residues in the CDR3. CDR3 sequence reads: CASSFTTDRAFF. The CDR3 coding sequence is TGTGCCAGCAGCTTTACCACCGACCGGGCTTTCTTT.

The chain employs TRBV18 and TRBJ2-7, with 7 nucleotides matching TRBD2. The CDR3 is made up of 13 amino acids. Per the germline V gene, CDR1 is KGHSH and CDR2 is LQKENI. V lost 3 bases to trimming and J lost 5 bases; unmatched junction nucleotides: 4. CDR3 loop: CASSPGEGDEQYF. The CDR3 nucleotides read TGTGCCAGCTCACCGGGGGAGGGCGACGAGCAGTACTTC.

This chain connects TRBV9 to TRBJ2-7; D perhaps matches TRBD1 (5 bases). Between the trimmed V and J ends, which lost 3 bases and 3 bases, there was a span of 10 bases. Germline values: CDR1 SGDLS, CDR2 YYNGEE. The CDR3 runs to 13 residues. Here the CDR3 reads CASSASQGYEQYF. CDR3 in DNA: TGTGCCAGCAGCGCCTCCCAGGGCTACGAGCAGTACTTC.

This clone was counted only a few times. This sequence joins TRBV2 and TRBJ2-7; 7 nucleotides align to TRBD1. The J segment lost 3 bases and the V segment lost 6 bases, leaving 14 bases of the junction unmatched. The germline V gene has CDR1 SNHLY and CDR2 FYNNEI. The CDR3 spans 16 residues. The DNA for the CDR3 is TGTGCCAGCAGGGCAGAGACAGGGTTCAACTACTACGAGCAGTACTTC. Its translation: CASRAETGFNYYEQYF.

Only a few counts were recorded for this clone. This chain uses TRBV27 with TRBJ2-3; D is uncertain. CDR3 size: 15 residues. The V gene's germline CDR1 is MNHEY and CDR2 SMNVEV (reference sequence). V was shortened by 0 bases and J by 6 bases, with 13 bases between the two germline ends. The CDR3 coding sequence is TGTGCCAGCAGTTTATCGTTCTGGGGTGCGGATACGCAGTATTTT. Protein product: CASSLSFWGADTQYF.

The rearrangement links TRBV18 to TRBJ1-6; TRBD1 might be the D (5 bases). Trimming cost V 1 base and J 7 bases, with 11 bases left between them. In germline, CDR1 is KGHSH, CDR2 LQKENI. There are 15 residues in the CDR3. The CDR3 DNA reads as TGTGCCAGCTCACCACAGGGCCAGGGAAATTCACCCCTCCACTTT. Residues: CASSPQGQGNSPLHF.

The chain couples TRBV2 to TRBJ2-1; D unclear. The CDR3 runs to 13 residues. V was pared by 7 bases and J by 4 bases, with 11 bases between. Germline V gene lookup returns CDR1 SNHLY and CDR2 FYNNEI. CDR3 sequence (DNA): TGTGCCAGCATACTCGGGCAATACAATGAGCAGTTCTTC. Its translation is CASILGQYNEQFF.

By its share, this clone is medium-sized. The rearrangement links TRBV28 to TRBJ1-5; 10 bases are shared with TRBD1. The germline V gene has CDR1 MDHEN and CDR2 SYDVKM. With V trimmed by 2 bases and J by 4 bases, 5 bases remained unmatched. The CDR3 loop spans 16 amino acids. The DNA for the CDR3 is TGTGCCAGCAGTTTAGAGGGACAGGGGAGGAATCAGCCCCAGCATTTT. Translating gives CASSLEGQGRNQPQHF.

The rearrangement joins TRBV6-6 to TRBJ2-1, with 11 bases fitting TRBD2. The ends lost 8 bases at V and 4 bases at J; junction bases unmatched: 4. Germline CDR1 reads MNHNY; CDR2 reads SVGAGI (reference sequence). This CDR3 is built from 14 residues. CDR3 nucleotide sequence: TGTGCCAGCGGGCCTAGCGGGGGGTACAATGAGCAGTTCTTC. This gives the protein CASGPSGGYNEQFF.

The chain is built from TRBV28 and TRBJ2-5, with D possibly matching TRBD2 (6 bases). The germline CDR1 and CDR2 sequences are MDHEN and SYDVKM. The CDR3 totals 15 residues. The ends were cut back, 2 bases at V and 5 bases at J, with 15 bases in the middle. The CDR3 DNA follows: TGTGCCAGCAGTTTAGGGGCAGGGCGGGATGAGACCCAGTACTTC. Amino acid sequence: CASSLGAGRDETQYF.